The 15 T cell receptor beta chains below all came from one sample that was sequenced in a study of vaccination and CD4 T cells after COVID-19. TCRdb re-analysed the PCR reads in MiXCR, keeping a single row per CDR3 protein. Altogether about 15,000 distinct CDR3 sequences are present, about 70% being singletons, with the ten largest covering more than 0.95%. The sample in question was CD4+ T cells from blood, obtained after SARS-CoV-2 vaccination. These TCRs come from a human donor who had recovered from COVID-19.

The CDR3 region is CASSFTLYNEQFF. The CDR3 bases are TGTGCCAGCAGCTTCACACTCTACAATGAGCAGTTCTTC. This chain links TRBV11-2 with TRBJ2-1; unclear D gene. V was cut by 3 bases and J by 3 bases, with 6 bases left in between. The CDR3 runs to 13 residues. CDR1 SGHAT and CDR2 FQNNGV come from the germline V gene.

The genes are TRBV30 and TRBJ1-4, with a tentative D call TRBD1 (5 bases). The CDR3 length is 13 residues. Germline values: CDR1 GTSNPN, CDR2 SVGIG (reference sequence). Between the trimmed V and J ends, which lost 4 bases and 10 bases, there was a span of 16 bases. Here the CDR3 DNA reads TGTGCCTGGATGGGGGGTCAGAGAGGAAAACTGTTTTTT. This translates into CAWMGGQRGKLFF.

This clonotype turned up a few times. This chain joins TRBV10-1 and TRBJ2-3; 10 bases fit TRBD1. The CDR3 loop spans 15 amino acids. With 6 bases clipped from V and 4 bases from J, the junction kept 7 bases outside the gene matches. Germline V gene lookup returns CDR1 WNHNN and CDR2 SYGVQD (reference sequence). CDR3 loop: CASRSGQGVADTQYF. CDR3 sequence (DNA): TGCGCCAGCAGGTCTGGACAGGGGGTTGCAGATACGCAGTATTTT.

The chain uses TRBV18 and TRBJ1-1; D unresolved. CDR3 length equals 16 residues. With 2 bases removed from V and 1 base from J, the gap between germline ends came to 14 bases. Per germline, CDR1 KGHSH and CDR2 LQKENI. In nucleotides, the CDR3 is TGTGCCAGCTCACCAAGGGCAGTCCTTCAGAACACTGAAGCTTTCTTT. It codes for CASSPRAVLQNTEAFF.

The chain is built from TRBV7-9 and TRBJ1-1; tentative D call: TRBD1 (5 bases). In germline, CDR1 is SEHNR, CDR2 FQNEAQ (reference sequence). Trimming pared 2 bases from V and 4 bases from J, leaving 8 bases between. CDR3 length: 13 amino acids. CDR3 amino acids: CASSLQGATEAFF. DNA of the CDR3: TGTGCCAGCAGCTTACAGGGTGCCACTGAAGCTTTCTTT.

V and J are TRBV7-6 and TRBJ2-3; possible D gene TRBD2, 5 bases. V was clipped by 5 bases and J by 4 bases, with 13 bases between them. CDR1 SGHVS and CDR2 FNYEAQ come from the germline V gene. CDR3 size: 14 residues. The CDR3 DNA sequence: TGTGCCAGCAGCAGTCCGGACTCGGCAGATACGCAGTATTTT. It encodes CASSSPDSADTQYF. Supplemented by reference TRBV7-6 and TRBJ2-3, the full variable domain reads GAGVSQSPRYKVTKRGQDVALRCDPISGHVSLYWYRQALGQGPEFLTYFNYEAQQDKSGLPNDRFSAERPEGSISTLTIQRTEQRDSAMYRCASSSPDSADTQYFGPGTRLTVL.

The chain links TRBV2 to TRBJ2-6, with D unclear. CDR3 length: 14 residues. Trimming took 5 bases from V and 0 from J, leaving 5 bases between them. Germline V gene lookup returns CDR1 SNHLY and CDR2 FYNNEI. The CDR3 DNA is TGTGCCAGCAGTCGCGGCTCTGGGGCCAACGTCCTGACTTTC. Protein product: CASSRGSGANVLTF.

The chain employs TRBV11-1 and TRBJ2-7, with D uncertain. The CDR3 runs to 15 residues. Trimming pared 1 base from V and 4 bases from J, leaving 14 bases between. Germline V gene lookup returns CDR1 SGHAT and CDR2 FQDESV (reference sequence). DNA for the CDR3: TGTGCCAGCAGCTTAGGCCCAGAGTCGGTTTACGAGCAGTACTTC. Encoded protein: CASSLGPESVYEQYF. Drawing the rest from reference TRBV11-1 and TRBJ2-7, the complete variable domain is EAEVAQSPRYKITEKSQAVAFWCDPISGHATLYWYRQILGQGPELLVQFQDESVVDDSQLPKDRFSAERLKGVDSTLKIQPAELGDSAMYLCASSLGPESVYEQYFGPGTRLTVT.

V gene TRBV7-8 combines with J gene TRBJ1-5, with 8 bases fitting TRBD1. The CDR3 length is 15 residues. Germline loops: CDR1 SGHVS, CDR2 FQNEAQ. V lost 1 base, J lost 5 bases, and 4 bases stayed unmatched. CDR3 in amino acids: CASSLGDRQDQPQHF. DNA for the CDR3: TGTGCCAGCAGCTTAGGGGACAGGCAGGATCAGCCCCAGCATTTT.

The chain has TRBV2 and TRBJ2-3; D is ambiguous. CDR3 size: 11 residues. CDR1 and CDR2 from the germline V gene are SNHLY and FYNNEI. The germline V and J ends were trimmed by 8 bases and 9 bases, with 12 bases remaining between them. The CDR3 is CASQVSATQYF. CDR3 DNA: TGTGCCAGCCAGGTGTCGGCGACGCAGTATTTT.

V usage is TRBV27 and J usage is TRBJ2-1; 7 bases line up with TRBD2. V shed 5 bases, J shed 0 bases, and the junction held 10 bases outside the gene matches. Germline V gene data show CDR1 as MNHEY and CDR2 as SMNVEV (reference sequence). CDR3 length: 17 residues. The chain's CDR3 is CASSVLHAGVSYNEQFF. CDR3 DNA: TGTGCCAGCAGTGTACTCCATGCGGGAGTCTCCTACAATGAGCAGTTCTTC.

The V and J genes are TRBV19 and TRBJ1-5, with unresolved D. The germline gives CDR1 LNHDA, CDR2 SQIVND (reference sequence). This CDR3 is built from 14 residues. Trimming left V 3 bases short and J 4 bases short, with 10 bases between. CDR3 DNA: TGTGCCAGTAGTATCATTGGTGGAAATCAGCCCCAGCATTTT. It translates to CASSIIGGNQPQHF.

The chain couples TRBV27 to TRBJ1-6; perhaps TRBD1 as D (5 bases). From germline, CDR1 is MNHEY and CDR2 SMNVEV (reference sequence). This CDR3 spans 18 amino acids. Trimming cost V 8 bases and J 0 bases, with 20 bases left between them. DNA for the CDR3: TGTGCCAGCGCGGGACCGGCACCAGGCGGCTCCTATAATTCACCCCTCCACTTT. It specifies CASAGPAPGGSYNSPLHF.

This clonotype was counted once. The chain recombines TRBV7-9 with TRBJ1-3; D unclear. The ends were cut back, 1 base at V and 4 bases at J, with 11 bases in the middle. The germline gives CDR1 SEHNR, CDR2 FQNEAQ (reference sequence). The CDR3 spans 15 residues. For the CDR3, the DNA is TGTGCCAGCAGCTTAGGGGTTGAGTCGGGAAACACCATATATTTT. This translates into CASSLGVESGNTIYF.

The CDR3 nucleotides read TGTGCCAGCAGTTACTCGCCACAGGGTTCTGGCTACGAGCAGTACTTC. Its protein is CASSYSPQGSGYEQYF. The gene calls are TRBV6-5 and TRBJ2-7; D perhaps matches TRBD1 (6 bases). The germline CDR1 and CDR2 sequences are MNHEY and SVGAGI. The CDR3 consists of 16 residues. Deletions cut 0 bases from V and 3 bases from J, with 15 bases between.